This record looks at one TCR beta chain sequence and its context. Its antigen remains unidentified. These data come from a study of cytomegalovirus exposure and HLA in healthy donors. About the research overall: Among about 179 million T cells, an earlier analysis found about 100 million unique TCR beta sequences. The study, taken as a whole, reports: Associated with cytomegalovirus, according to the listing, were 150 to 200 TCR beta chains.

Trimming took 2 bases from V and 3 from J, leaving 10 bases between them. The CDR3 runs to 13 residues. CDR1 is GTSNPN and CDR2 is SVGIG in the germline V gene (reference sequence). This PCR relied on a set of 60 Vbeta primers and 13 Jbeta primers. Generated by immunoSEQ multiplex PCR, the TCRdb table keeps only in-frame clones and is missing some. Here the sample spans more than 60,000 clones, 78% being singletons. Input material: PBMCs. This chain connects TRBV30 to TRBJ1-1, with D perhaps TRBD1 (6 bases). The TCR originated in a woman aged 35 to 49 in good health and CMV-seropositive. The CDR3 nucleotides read TGTGCCTGGAGTAGGGGGATCGACACTGAAGCTTTCTTT. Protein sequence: CAWSRGIDTEAFF. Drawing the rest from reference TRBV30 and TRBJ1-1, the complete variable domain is SQTIHQWPATLVQPVGSPLSLECTVEGTSNPNLYWYRQAAGRGLQLLFYSVGIGQISSEVPQNLSASRPQDRQFILSSKKLLLSDSGFYLCAWSRGIDTEAFFGQGTRLTVV.